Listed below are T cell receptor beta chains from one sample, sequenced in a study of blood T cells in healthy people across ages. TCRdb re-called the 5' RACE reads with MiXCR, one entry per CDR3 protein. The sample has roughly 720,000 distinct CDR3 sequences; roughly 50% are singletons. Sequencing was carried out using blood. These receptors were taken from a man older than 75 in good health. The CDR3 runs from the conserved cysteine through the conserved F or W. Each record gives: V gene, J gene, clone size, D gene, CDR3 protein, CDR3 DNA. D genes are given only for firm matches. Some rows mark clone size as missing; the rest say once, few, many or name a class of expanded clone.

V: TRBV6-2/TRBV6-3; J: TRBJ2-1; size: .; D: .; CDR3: CASSARRSSYNEQFF; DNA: TGTGCCAGCAGTGCGAGGCGGAGCTCCTACAATGAGCAGTTCTTC
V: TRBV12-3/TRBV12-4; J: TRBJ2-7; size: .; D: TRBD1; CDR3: CASSSGTGGPYEQYF; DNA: TGTGCCAGCAGCTCCGGGACAGGGGGTCCCTACGAGCAGTACTTC
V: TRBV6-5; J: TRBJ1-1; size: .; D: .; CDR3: CASSRDEKAFF; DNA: TGTGCCAGCAGTAGGGACGAAAAAGCTTTCTTT
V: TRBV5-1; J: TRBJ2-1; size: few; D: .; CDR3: CASGPNNNEQFF; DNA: TGCGCCAGCGGGCCAAATAACAATGAGCAGTTCTTC
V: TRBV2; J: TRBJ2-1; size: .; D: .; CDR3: CASRASFRNEQFF; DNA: TGTGCCAGCAGAGCTAGCTTTAGAAATGAGCAGTTCTTC
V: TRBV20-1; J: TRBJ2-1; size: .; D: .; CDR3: CSVLAVSPSSYNEQFF; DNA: TGCAGCGTGCTAGCTGTTAGCCCTAGCTCCTACAATGAGCAGTTCTTC
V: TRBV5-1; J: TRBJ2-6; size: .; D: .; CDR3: CASSPYDRTSSGANVLTF; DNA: TGCGCCAGCAGCCCCTACGACAGGACCAGCTCTGGGGCCAACGTCCTGACTTTC
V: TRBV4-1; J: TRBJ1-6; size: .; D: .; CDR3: CASSQDLEGPLHF; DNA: TGCGCCAGCAGCCAAGATCTTGAAGGACCCCTCCACTTT
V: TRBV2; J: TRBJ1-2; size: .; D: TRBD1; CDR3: CASSETGGTAYGYTF; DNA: TGTGCCAGCAGTGAAACGGGAGGGACAGCCTATGGCTACACCTTC
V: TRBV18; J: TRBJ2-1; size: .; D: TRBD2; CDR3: CASSPPVPGGEQFF; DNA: TGTGCCAGCTCACCACCGGTTCCGGGAGGGGAGCAGTTCTTC
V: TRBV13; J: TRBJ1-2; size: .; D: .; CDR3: CASSWGPGHGYTF; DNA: TGTGCCAGCAGTTGGGGGCCTGGACATGGCTACACCTTC
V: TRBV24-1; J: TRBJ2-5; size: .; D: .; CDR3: CATNNRGGQETQYF; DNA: TGTGCCACCAATAACAGGGGAGGCCAAGAGACCCAGTACTTC
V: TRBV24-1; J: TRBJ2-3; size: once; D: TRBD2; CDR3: CATSDPRATSGRADTQYF; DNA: TGTGCCACCAGTGACCCTAGAGCTACTAGCGGGAGGGCAGATACGCAGTATTTT
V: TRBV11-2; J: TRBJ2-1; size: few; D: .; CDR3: CASSLVWPSAGSNEQFF; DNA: TGTGCCAGCAGCTTAGTGTGGCCTAGCGCAGGTTCCAATGAGCAGTTCTTC
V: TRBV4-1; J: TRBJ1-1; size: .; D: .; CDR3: CASRQPRENTEAFF; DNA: TGCGCCAGCAGGCAGCCGAGGGAGAACACTGAAGCTTTCTTT
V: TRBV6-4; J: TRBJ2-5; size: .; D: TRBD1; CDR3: CASSEGGRQYF; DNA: TGTGCCAGCAGTGAAGGGGGCCGGCAGTACTTC
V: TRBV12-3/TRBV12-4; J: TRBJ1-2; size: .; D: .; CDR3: CASSQDRLYGYTF; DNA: TGTGCCAGCAGCCAGGACAGACTCTATGGCTACACCTTC
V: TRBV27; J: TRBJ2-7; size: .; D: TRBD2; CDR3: CASSPLGGSLHEQYF; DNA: TGTGCCAGCAGTCCTCTGGGCGGGAGTCTTCACGAGCAGTACTTC
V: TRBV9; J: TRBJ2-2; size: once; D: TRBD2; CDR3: CASSVLGGSTLTGELFF; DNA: TGTGCCAGCAGCGTACTTGGCGGGAGCACTCTCACCGGGGAGCTGTTTTTT
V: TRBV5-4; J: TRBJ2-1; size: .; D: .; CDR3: CASSTPGLPEQFF; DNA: TGTGCCAGCAGCACCCCAGGGCTGCCAGAGCAGTTCTTC
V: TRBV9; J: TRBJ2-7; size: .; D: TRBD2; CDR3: CASSVGASGLYEQYF; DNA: TGTGCCAGCAGCGTAGGGGCTAGCGGACTCTACGAGCAGTACTTC
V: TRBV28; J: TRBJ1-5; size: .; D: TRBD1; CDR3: CASSFGQVNNQPQHF; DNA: TGTGCCAGCAGCTTTGGACAGGTGAACAATCAGCCCCAGCATTTT
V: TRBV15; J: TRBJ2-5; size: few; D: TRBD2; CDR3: CATSRASGLASQETQYF; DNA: TGTGCCACCAGCAGAGCCTCGGGACTAGCGAGTCAAGAGACCCAGTACTTC
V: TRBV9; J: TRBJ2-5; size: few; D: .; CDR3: CASSSGALGETQYF; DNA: TGTGCCAGCAGCTCCGGGGCCCTTGGTGAGACCCAGTACTTC
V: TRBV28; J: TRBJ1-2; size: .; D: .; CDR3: CASGGLYGYTF; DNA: TGTGCCAGCGGAGGGCTCTATGGCTACACCTTC
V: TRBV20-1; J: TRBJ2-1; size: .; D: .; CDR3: CSARDILGIALRKDNEQFF; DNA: TGCAGTGCTAGAGATATACTAGGCATCGCCCTGCGGAAAGACAATGAGCAGTTCTTC
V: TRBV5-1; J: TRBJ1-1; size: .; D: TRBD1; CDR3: CASSLGFTGGFSENTEAFF; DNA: TGCGCCAGCAGCTTGGGTTTCACAGGGGGCTTTAGTGAGAACACTGAAGCTTTCTTT
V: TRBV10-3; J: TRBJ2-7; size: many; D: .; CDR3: CASGGMGSYEQYF; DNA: TGTGCCTCTGGCGGTATGGGCTCCTACGAGCAGTACTTC
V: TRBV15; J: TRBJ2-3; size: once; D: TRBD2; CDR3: CATSRDLAGHGYAYF; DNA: TGTGCCACCAGCAGAGATCTAGCGGGACACGGATACGCGTATTTT
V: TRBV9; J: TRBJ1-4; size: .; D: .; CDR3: CASIGVGEKLFF; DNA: TGTGCCAGCATTGGGGTGGGTGAAAAACTGTTTTTT
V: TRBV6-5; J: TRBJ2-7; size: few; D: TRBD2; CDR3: CTTQASGSGYEQYF; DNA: TGTACCACCCAGGCCAGCGGGAGTGGGTACGAGCAGTACTTC
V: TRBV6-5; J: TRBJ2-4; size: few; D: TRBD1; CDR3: CASSAGGLAKNIQYF; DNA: TGTGCCAGCAGTGCAGGGGGCCTAGCCAAAAACATTCAGTACTTC
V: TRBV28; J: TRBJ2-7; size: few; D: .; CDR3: CQGGDEQYF; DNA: TGTCAAGGCGGCGACGAGCAGTACTTC
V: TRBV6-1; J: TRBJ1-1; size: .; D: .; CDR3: CASSERRNTEAFF; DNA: TGTGCCAGCAGTGAAAGACGGAACACTGAAGCTTTCTTT
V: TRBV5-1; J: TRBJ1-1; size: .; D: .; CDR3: CASSADPGTEAFF; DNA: TGCGCCAGCAGCGCTGACCCGGGGACTGAAGCTTTCTTT
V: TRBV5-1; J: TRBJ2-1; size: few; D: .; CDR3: CASNTDPRDEQFF; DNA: TGCGCCAGCAACACCGACCCTAGGGATGAGCAGTTCTTC
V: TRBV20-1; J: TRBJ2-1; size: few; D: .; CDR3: CSARDLKRGGGYNEQFF; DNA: TGCAGTGCTAGAGATCTAAAGCGTGGAGGAGGTTACAATGAGCAGTTCTTC
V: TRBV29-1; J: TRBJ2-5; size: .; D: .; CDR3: CSELRGQETQYF; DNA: TGCAGCGAGCTACGGGGGCAAGAGACCCAGTACTTC
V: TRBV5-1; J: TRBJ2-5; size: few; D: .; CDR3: CASSLFTRQQETQYF; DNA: TGCGCCAGCAGCTTGTTTACTAGACAACAAGAGACCCAGTACTTC
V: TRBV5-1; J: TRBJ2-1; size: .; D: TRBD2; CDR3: CASSPGTIYNKQFF; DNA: TGCGCCAGCAGCCCAGGGACTATCTACAATAAGCAGTTCTTC
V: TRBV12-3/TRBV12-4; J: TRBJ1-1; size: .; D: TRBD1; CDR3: CVSIRQGNTEAFF; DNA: TGTGTCAGCATCCGACAGGGGAACACTGAAGCTTTCTTT
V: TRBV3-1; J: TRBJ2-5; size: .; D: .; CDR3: CASSQDPRAGVLETQYF; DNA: TGTGCCAGCAGCCAAGATCCTCGGGCGGGCGTTTTGGAGACCCAGTACTTC
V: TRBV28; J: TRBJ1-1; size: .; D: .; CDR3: CASSLNGQLNTEAFF; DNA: TGTGCCAGCAGTTTAAATGGACAGTTGAACACTGAAGCTTTCTTT
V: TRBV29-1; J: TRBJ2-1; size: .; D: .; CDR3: CSVDQLTYNEQFF; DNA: TGCAGCGTTGACCAGCTGACCTACAATGAGCAGTTCTTC
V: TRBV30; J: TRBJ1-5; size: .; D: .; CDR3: CAWSSAVEWGNQPQHF; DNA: TGTGCCTGGAGCTCGGCGGTAGAGTGGGGCAATCAGCCCCAGCATTTT
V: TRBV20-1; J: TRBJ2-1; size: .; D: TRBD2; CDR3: CSATPGLDSSSEQFF; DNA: TGCAGTGCCACCCCGGGACTAGATTCATCCAGTGAGCAGTTCTTC
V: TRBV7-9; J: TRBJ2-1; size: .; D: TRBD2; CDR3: CASSARLAASSYNEQFF; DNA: TGTGCCAGCAGCGCAAGACTAGCGGCAAGCTCCTACAATGAGCAGTTCTTC
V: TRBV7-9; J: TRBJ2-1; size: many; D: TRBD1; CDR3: CASSLGTGYNEQFF; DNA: TGTGCCAGCAGTTTAGGGACAGGGTACAATGAGCAGTTCTTC
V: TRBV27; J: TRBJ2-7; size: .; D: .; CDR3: CASSKRIEGYEQYF; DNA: TGTGCCAGCAGCAAGAGAATAGAGGGCTACGAGCAGTACTTC
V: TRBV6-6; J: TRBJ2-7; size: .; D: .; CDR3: CASSSRDRQPYEQYF; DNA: TGTGCCAGCAGTTCCCGCGACAGGCAGCCCTACGAGCAGTACTTC
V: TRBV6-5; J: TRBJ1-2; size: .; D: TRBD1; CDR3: CASGTTGAPGGYTF; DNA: TGTGCCAGCGGTACGACAGGGGCGCCTGGAGGCTACACCTTC
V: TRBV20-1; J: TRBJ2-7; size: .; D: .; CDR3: CSARGSFDDEQYF; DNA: TGCAGTGCTAGAGGCTCGTTTGACGACGAGCAGTACTTC